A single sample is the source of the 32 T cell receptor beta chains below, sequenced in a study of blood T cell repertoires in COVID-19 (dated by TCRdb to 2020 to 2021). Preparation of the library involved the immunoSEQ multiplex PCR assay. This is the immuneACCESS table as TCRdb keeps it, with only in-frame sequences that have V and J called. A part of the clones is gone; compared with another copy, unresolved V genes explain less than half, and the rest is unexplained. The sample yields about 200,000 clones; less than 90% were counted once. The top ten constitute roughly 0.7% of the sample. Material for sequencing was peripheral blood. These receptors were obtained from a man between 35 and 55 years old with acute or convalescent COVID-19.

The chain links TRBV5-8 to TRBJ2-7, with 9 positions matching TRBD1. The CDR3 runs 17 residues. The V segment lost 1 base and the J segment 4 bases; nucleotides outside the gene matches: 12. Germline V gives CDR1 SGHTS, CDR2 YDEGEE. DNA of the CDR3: TGTGCCAGCAGCTTGTTGGGACAGGGTTCACCATTTTACGAGCAGTACTTC. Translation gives CASSLLGQGSPFYEQYF.

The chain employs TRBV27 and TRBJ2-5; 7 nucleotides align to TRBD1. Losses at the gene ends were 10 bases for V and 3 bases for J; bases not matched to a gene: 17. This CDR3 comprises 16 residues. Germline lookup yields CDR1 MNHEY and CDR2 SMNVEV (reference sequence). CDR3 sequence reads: CATSNADRASKETQYF. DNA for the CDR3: TGTGCCACCTCCAACGCCGACAGGGCCTCTAAAGAGACCCAGTACTTC.

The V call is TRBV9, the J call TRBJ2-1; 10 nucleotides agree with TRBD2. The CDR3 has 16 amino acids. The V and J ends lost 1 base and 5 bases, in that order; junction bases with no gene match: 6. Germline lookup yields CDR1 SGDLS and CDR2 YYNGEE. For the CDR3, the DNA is TGTGCCAGCAGCGTATTCCGTAGCGGGAGGAACAATGAGCAGTTCTTC. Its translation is CASSVFRSGRNNEQFF.

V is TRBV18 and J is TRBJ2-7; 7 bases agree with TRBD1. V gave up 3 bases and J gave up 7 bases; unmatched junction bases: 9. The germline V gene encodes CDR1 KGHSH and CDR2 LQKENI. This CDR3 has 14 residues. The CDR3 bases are TGTGCCAGCTCACCCAGGACAGGATTGTGGGAGCAGTACTTC. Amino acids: CASSPRTGLWEQYF.

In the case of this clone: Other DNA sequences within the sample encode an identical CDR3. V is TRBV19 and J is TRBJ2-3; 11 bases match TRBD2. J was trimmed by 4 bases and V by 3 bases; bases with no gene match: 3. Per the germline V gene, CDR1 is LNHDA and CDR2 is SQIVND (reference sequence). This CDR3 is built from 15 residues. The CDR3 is CASSILAGGADTQYF. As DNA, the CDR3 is TGTGCCAGTAGTATTTTAGCGGGGGGGGCAGATACGCAGTATTTT.

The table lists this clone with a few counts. The CDR3 here is CASSLAGWGQPQHF. CDR3 nucleotides: TGCGCCAGCAGCCTAGCAGGGTGGGGTCAGCCCCAGCATTTT. The chain recombines TRBV4-1 with TRBJ1-5; D possibly corresponds to TRBD1 (5 bases). The V end was cut by 4 bases, the J end by 6 bases, with 13 bases between. This CDR3 is 14 amino acids long. The V gene's germline CDR1 is MGHRA and CDR2 YSYEKL.

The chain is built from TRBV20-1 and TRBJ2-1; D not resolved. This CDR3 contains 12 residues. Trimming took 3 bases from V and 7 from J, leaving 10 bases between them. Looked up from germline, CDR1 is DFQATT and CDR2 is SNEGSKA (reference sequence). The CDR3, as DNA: TGCAGTGCTAGTCCCTCCCGTAATGAGCAGTTCTTC. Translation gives CSASPSRNEQFF.

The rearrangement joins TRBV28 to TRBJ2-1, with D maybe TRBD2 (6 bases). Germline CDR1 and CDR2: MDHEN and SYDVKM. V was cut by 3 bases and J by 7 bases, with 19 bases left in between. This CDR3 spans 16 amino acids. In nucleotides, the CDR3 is TGTGCCAGCAGTTTTCTTCTCACGGGAGAGGGGAATGAGCAGTTCTTC. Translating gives CASSFLLTGEGNEQFF.

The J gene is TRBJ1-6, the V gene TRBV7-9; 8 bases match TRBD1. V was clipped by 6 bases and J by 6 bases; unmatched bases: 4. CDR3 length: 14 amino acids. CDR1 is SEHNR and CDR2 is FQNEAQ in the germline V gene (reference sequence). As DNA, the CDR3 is TGTGCCAGCAGGTCGGGACAGGTTAATTCACCCCTCCACTTT. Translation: CASRSGQVNSPLHF.

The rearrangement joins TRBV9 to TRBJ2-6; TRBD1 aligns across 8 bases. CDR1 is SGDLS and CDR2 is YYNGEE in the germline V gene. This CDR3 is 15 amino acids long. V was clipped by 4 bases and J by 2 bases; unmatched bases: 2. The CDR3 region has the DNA TGTGCCAGCAGCAAACAGGGGGCTGGGGCCAACGTCCTGACTTTC. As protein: CASSKQGAGANVLTF.

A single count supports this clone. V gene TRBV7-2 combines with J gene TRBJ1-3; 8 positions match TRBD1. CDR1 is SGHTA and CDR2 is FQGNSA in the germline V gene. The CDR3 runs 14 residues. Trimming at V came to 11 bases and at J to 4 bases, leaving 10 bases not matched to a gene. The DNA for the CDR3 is TGTGCCTCCCTCGTCGGGACAGGAGGAAACACCATATATTTT. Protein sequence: CASLVGTGGNTIYF.

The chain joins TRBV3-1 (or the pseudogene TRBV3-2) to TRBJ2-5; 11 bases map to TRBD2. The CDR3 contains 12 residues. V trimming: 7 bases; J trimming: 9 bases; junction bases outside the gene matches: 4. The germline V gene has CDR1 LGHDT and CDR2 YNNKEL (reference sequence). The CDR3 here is CASTRTSGPQYF. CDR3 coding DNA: TGTGCCAGCACCCGGACTAGCGGGCCCCAGTACTTC.

CDR3 bases: TGTGCCAGCACCCGGGGGGGGAATACTGAAGCTTTCTTT. Translated, it gives CASTRGGNTEAFF. The gene calls are TRBV12-3 or TRBV12-4 and TRBJ1-1, with D maybe TRBD1 (5 bases). This CDR3 is built from 13 residues. Trimming removed 7 bases from V and 5 bases from J, with 14 bases in between.

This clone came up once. Here the CDR3 DNA reads TGTGCCAGCAGTTTTGGACAGGGCTATGAGCAGTTCTTC. This encodes CASSFGQGYEQFF. J is TRBJ2-1 and V is TRBV27, with 8 bases lining up with TRBD1. The J segment lost 8 bases and the V segment lost 3 bases, leaving 3 bases of the junction unmatched. This CDR3 is 13 amino acids long. Germline loops: CDR1 MNHEY, CDR2 SMNVEV (reference sequence).

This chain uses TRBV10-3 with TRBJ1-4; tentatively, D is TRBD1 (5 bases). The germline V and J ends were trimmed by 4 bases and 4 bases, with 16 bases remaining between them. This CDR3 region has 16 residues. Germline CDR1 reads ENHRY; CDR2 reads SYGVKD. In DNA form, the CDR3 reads TGTGCCATCAGTGGGGAACGCGGGGCCCTTAATGAAAAACTGTTTTTT. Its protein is CAISGERGALNEKLFF.

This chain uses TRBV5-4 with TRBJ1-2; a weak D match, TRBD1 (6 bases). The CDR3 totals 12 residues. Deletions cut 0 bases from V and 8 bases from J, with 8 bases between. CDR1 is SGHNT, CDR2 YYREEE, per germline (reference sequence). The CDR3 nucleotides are TGTGCCAGCAGCTTGGAGGACAGAGGCTACACCTTC. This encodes CASSLEDRGYTF. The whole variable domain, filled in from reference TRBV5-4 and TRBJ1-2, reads ETGVTQSPTHLIKTRGQQVTLRCSSQSGHNTVSWYQQALGQGPQFIFQYYREEENGRGNFPPRFSGLQFPNYSSELNVNALELDDSALYLCASSLEDRGYTFGSGTRLTVV.

The CDR3 sequence is CASGPIAGENTGELFF. CDR3 in DNA: TGCGCCAGCGGACCGATAGCGGGAGAGAACACCGGGGAGCTGTTTTTT. The chain recombines TRBV10-2 with TRBJ2-2; the match to TRBD2 covers 9 bases. V was clipped by 8 bases and J by 1 base; unmatched bases: 8. Germline loops: CDR1 WSHSY, CDR2 SAAADI. The CDR3 is 16 amino acids.

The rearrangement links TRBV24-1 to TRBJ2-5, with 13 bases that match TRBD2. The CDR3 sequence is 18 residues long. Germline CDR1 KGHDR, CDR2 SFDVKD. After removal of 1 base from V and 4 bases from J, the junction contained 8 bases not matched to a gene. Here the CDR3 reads CATSDFGLAGEGGETQYF. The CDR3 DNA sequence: TGTGCCACCAGTGATTTCGGACTAGCGGGAGAGGGGGGAGAGACCCAGTACTTC.

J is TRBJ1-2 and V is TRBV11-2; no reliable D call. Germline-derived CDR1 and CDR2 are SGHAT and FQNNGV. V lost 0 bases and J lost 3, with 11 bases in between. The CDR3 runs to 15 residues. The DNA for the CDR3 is TGTGCCAGCAGCTTAGATCTAGCTCGGGACTATGGCTACACCTTC. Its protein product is CASSLDLARDYGYTF.

This CDR3 reads CASSFEIVSGANVLTF. The CDR3 DNA follows: TGTGCCAGCAGTTTCGAGATAGTCTCTGGGGCCAACGTCCTGACTTTC. This sequence joins TRBV6-6 and TRBJ2-6; D is ambiguous. V was shortened by 4 bases and J by 0 bases, with 10 bases between the two germline ends. There are 16 residues in the CDR3. Germline CDR1 MNHNY, CDR2 SVGAGI (reference sequence).

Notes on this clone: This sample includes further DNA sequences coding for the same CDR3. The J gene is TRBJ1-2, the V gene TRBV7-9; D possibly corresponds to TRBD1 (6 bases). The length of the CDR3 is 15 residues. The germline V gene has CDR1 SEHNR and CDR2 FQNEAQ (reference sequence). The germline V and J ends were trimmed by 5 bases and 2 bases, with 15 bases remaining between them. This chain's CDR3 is CASSPRTGQNYGYTF. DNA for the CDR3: TGTGCCAGCAGCCCGAGAACAGGGCAGAACTATGGCTACACCTTC.

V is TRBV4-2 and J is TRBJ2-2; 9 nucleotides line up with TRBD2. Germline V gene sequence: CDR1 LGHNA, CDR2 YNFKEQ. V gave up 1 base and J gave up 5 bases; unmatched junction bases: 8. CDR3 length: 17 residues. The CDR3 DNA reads TGTGCCAGCAGCCAAGTGGCGGGAGGGCGGGAGACCGGGGAGCTGTTTTTT. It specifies CASSQVAGGRETGELFF.

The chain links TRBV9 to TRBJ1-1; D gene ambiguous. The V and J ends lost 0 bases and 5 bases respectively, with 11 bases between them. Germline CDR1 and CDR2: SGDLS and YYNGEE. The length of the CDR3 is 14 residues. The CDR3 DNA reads TGTGCCAGCAGCGTAGGAGGGTTCCAAACTGAAGCTTTCTTT. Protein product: CASSVGGFQTEAFF.

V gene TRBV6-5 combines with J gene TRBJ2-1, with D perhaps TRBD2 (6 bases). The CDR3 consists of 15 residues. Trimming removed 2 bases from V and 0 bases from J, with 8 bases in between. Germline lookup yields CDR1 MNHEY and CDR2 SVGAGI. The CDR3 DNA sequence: TGTGCCAGCAGTTACGGGGAGGCCTCCTACAATGAGCAGTTCTTC. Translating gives CASSYGEASYNEQFF.

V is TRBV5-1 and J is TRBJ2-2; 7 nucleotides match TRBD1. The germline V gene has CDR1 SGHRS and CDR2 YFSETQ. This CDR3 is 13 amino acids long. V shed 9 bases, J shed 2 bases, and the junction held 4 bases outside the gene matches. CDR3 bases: TGCGCCAACGGGGACAGTAACACCGGGGAGCTGTTTTTT. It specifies CANGDSNTGELFF.

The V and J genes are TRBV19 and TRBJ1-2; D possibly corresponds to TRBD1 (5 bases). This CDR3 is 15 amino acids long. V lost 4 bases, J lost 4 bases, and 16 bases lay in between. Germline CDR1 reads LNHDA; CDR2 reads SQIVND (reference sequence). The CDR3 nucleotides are TGTGCCAGTAGTACACGACAGACAGAACGCTATGGCTACACCTTC. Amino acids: CASSTRQTERYGYTF.

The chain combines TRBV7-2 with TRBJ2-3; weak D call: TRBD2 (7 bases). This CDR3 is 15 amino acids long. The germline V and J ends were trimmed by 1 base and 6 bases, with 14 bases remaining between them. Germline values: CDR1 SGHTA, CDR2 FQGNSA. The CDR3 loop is CASSLVGGGGDTQYF. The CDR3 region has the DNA TGTGCCAGCAGCTTAGTAGGAGGGGGGGGCGATACGCAGTATTTT.

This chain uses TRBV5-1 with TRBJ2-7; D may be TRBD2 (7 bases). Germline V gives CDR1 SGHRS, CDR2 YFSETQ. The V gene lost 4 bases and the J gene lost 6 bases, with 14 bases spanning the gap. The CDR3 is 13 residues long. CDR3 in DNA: TGCGCCAGCAGCGGGGGGGACAAGGGCGAGCAGTACTTC. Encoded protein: CASSGGDKGEQYF.

Here the CDR3 reads CASIMDSANYGYTF. DNA of the CDR3: TGTGCCAGCATTATGGACAGTGCTAACTATGGCTACACCTTC. V usage is TRBV2 and J usage is TRBJ1-2; TRBD1 might be the D (6 bases). Germline V CDR1 and CDR2: SNHLY, FYNNEI. V lost 7 bases and J lost 0, with 12 bases in between. The CDR3 has 14 residues.

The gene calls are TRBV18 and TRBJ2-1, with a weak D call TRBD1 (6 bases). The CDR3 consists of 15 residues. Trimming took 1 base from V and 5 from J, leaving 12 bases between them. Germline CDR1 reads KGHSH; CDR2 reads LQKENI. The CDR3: CASSPRGTYNNEQFF. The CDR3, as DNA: TGTGCCAGCTCACCACGGGGGACATATAACAATGAGCAGTTCTTC.

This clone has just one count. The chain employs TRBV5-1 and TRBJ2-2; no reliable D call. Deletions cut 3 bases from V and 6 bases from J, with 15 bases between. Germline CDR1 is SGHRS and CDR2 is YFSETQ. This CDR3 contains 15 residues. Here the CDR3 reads CASSSTIGWPGELFF. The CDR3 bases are TGCGCCAGCAGCTCAACCATCGGGTGGCCCGGGGAGCTGTTTTTT. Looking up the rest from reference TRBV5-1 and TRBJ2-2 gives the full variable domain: KAGVTQTPRYLIKTRGQQVTLSCSPISGHRSVSWYQQTPGQGLQFLFEYFSETQRNKGNFPGRFSGRQFSNSRSEMNVSTLELGDSALYLCASSSTIGWPGELFFGEGSRLTVL.

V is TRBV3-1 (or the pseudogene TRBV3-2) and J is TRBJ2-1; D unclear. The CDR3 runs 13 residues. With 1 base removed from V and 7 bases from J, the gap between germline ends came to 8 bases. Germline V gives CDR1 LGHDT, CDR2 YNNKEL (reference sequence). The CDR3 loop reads CASSQGPGNEQFF. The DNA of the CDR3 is TGTGCCAGCAGCCAAGGCCCAGGAAATGAGCAGTTCTTC.